This T cell receptor beta chain was documented in a study of cytomegalovirus exposure and HLA in healthy donors (dated by TCRdb to about 2017). Describing the broader study: An earlier analysis of some 620 of the donors reported approximately 300 Gb of sequence data and 117 million unique TCR beta sequences obtained from some 170 million T cells. Genome-wide SNP genotypes for about three fifths of the 666 donors were used in a later genetic analysis, which treated that subset as a discovery cohort. Around 320 gigabases of sequencing data and around 87 million unique TCR sequences were included in an early release covering 550 to 800 HLA-typed donors. The study combined high-throughput TCR immunosequencing, statistical association of individual TCRs with disease status, and machine learning to predict cytomegalovirus infection status. Donor age, sex, ethnicity and CMV serostatus were compiled together with the repertoire data. An earlier analysis of nearly 600 of the donors applied high-throughput TCR beta sequencing to assess whether each TCR beta V gene segment acted as functional or pseudogenic. The study used immunosequencing to profile the T cell repertoires of some 600 subjects and linked those repertoires to cytomegalovirus serostatus. Every repertoire in the discovery cohort had been generated on one and the same sequencing platform. Rather than drawing on any new phenotypic data, the later analysis identified candidate immune exposures from TCR beta sequences and the way those sequences occurred across donors. Besides the first cohort of approximately 670 subjects, a separate validation cohort made up of some 110 different subjects was used. Typing coverage differed by locus: A, B, C, DRB1 and DQB1 were typed in roughly 629-630 donors, DQA1 in about 560, DPA1 in 606, and DPB1 in around 490. The study aimed to test whether cataloging public T cell receptors could reveal signatures of past pathogen exposure. Among approximately 370 genotyped donors of the cohort, an average of approximately 240,000 unique TCR beta nucleotide sequences was sequenced per donor, of which approximately 19% were non-productive. Of the 398 genotyped donors, roughly 76% were placed in the genetic ancestry cluster associated with self-reported Caucasian donors. In a later analysis, previously published TCR beta repertoires from fewer than 750 donors were re-analyzed and high-resolution HLA genotyping was added so that TCR occurrence patterns could be studied. HLA typing covered class I and class II loci at four-digit resolution. Because of strong linkage in the cohort, a handful of DR-DQ haplotypes were treated as single units for association and clustering.

CDR3 length: 18 amino acids, cysteine to phenylalanine. Just the 54-base CDR3 DNA is kept, in frame starting at base 1. Trimming takes 0 bases off V and 4 bases off J; junction bases not matched to a gene: 12. Reading the germline V gene gives CDR1 SGHTA and CDR2 FQGNSA. The cohort was made up of approximately 700 healthy bone marrow donors. At the time of sampling, every cohort member was nominally healthy, though immune exposures that went unrecorded were likely present. The donor tested CMV seronegative and was one of the 352 seronegative cohort members. Each donor provided a peripheral blood sample, and peripheral blood mononuclear cells were used for TCR beta sequencing. Genomic DNA extraction from the blood cell samples was performed with the Qiagen DNeasy Blood Extraction Kit. Libraries were built with the immunoSEQ multiplex PCR assay. For the multiplex PCR, a mixture combining 60 forward primers for TCR Vbeta segments and 13 reverse primers for TCR Jbeta segments was used. The CDR3 region of rearranged TCR beta genes was amplified from genomic DNA by a multiplex PCR assay. The Illumina HiSeq System was used to sequence the amplified TCR beta libraries as 87-base-pair reads. The source study handled its data this way. A later analysis tallied roughly 80 million unique TCR beta chains across the 550 to 850 repertoires, and roughly 11 million of those chains were shared by two or more donors. To remove PCR and sequencing errors, raw reads were error-corrected and collapsed into unique sequences using a nearest-neighbor algorithm that merged closely related sequences. Alignment of CDR3 sequences to IMGT reference sequences was used to assign V, D and J gene segments. For a sequence to be retained, a match of at least six nucleotides was required to both a V gene segment and a J gene segment. Rearrangements were classified as productive when the CDR3 lacked stop codons and remained in frame with V and J, and all other rearrangements were classified as non-productive. Following IMGT convention, CDR3 was defined as the stretch from the second conserved V-encoded cysteine to the conserved J-encoded phenylalanine. The earlier analysis of fewer than 750 of the donors excluded sequences that lacked an unambiguous match to a single V gene segment. In an earlier analysis of approximately 550 of the donors, V segments were called functional above 56.7% productive rearrangements and were called segregating when the between-donor standard deviation exceeded 5%. A statistical classification framework was built to diagnose cytomegalovirus status from the catalog of TCR beta chain sequences. In a later analysis, V and J genes were assigned by comparing TCR nucleotide sequences against IMGT/GENE-DB human TR gene sequences. Using the TCRdist pipeline, a later analysis assigned CDR3 sequences along with most-parsimonious VDJ recombination scenarios. In a later analysis, every TCR beta chain was defined by the combination of its CDR3 amino acid sequence and its V-gene family, and reads without a unique V-gene family were dropped. A later analysis removed 550 to 650 highly shared, low-generation-probability nucleotide sequences to deal with suspected cross-contamination and a sequencing artifact. A later analysis calculated a clonal expansion index for each public chain from normalized within-repertoire ranks of inferred template counts. A later analysis computed generation probabilities with a VDJ recombination model fitted to out-of-frame rearrangements, and checked the results against IGoR. In a later analysis, TCR-TCR, TCR-HLA and TCR-CMV co-occurrence was scored with hypergeometric tests, and a repertoire-size bias correction was applied to TCR pairs. A later analysis estimated false discovery rates by permuting HLA or CMV assignments 20 times. In a later analysis, co-occurring TCRs were grouped using DBSCAN, and TCRdist sequence similarity was added for clustering within HLA-allele-positive subsets. Repertoires with fewer than 30,000 or more than 120,000 public chains, plus five repertoires with anomalous nucleotide sharing, were excluded from co-occurrence clustering. TCRdb carries this immuneACCESS record with in-frame sequences only. Its versions omit some clonotypes, under half of them owing to an unresolved V gene in the studies checked, with the rest unexplained. That table supplies the V and J calls and clone size; D and trimming were determined from the DNA. For this sample, the table gives around 110,000 clones. The top ten constitute roughly 3.7% of the sample.

Details on this clone: Its recognized antigen is unknown.

Points the paper makes about the study in general: In the study, around 160 TCR beta chains were listed as associated with cytomegalovirus. In a later analysis, HLA-associated TCR beta chains showed more clonal expansion and lower generation probabilities than non-associated chains that were equally common. When HLA alleles, especially DR and DQ, strongly co-occurred, TCR associations were difficult to assign to individual alleles. According to the authors, the approach could potentially be generalized to other disease states and immunological phenotypes. Across donors, most TCR sequences were observed very rarely, whereas some public TCRs were present in many individuals. A later analysis found that most CMV-associated TCR beta chains appeared HLA-restricted, with HLA associations seemingly driven largely by CMV exposure. The only immune exposure information available for the cohort was CMV serostatus. Some IMGT-functional V segments, including TRBV6-2 and TRBV6-3, could not be distinguished by the 87-base-pair reads and were therefore excluded. A further reported finding was that TCR beta sequences accurately predicted the HLA-A and HLA-B alleles for most subjects in the first cohort. Presence/absence analyses assumed roughly uniform sequencing depth across donors, an assumption that may not hold. Correlated functional status among segregating V segments might reflect linkage disequilibrium, but an unknown experimental factor could not be ruled out. Compared with the approximately 670-donor mean, donors in an Asian-associated ancestry cluster had fewer N-insertions in productive TCRs, according to a later genetic analysis. Because counts were too low, about 17 rarely observed V segments, including chromosome 9 orphons, were excluded from the earlier analysis of around 640 of the donors. Broadly in line with IMGT annotations, most TCR beta V segments showed up in productive rearrangements about 87% or about 30% of the time in an earlier analysis of 587 of the donors. A later analysis reported that several top co-occurrence clusters appeared linked to parvovirus B19, influenza, CMV and Epstein-Barr virus. Three of the identified cytomegalovirus-associated TCR beta chains were confirmed in vitro to be specific for cytomegalovirus antigens. According to a later analysis, TCR association rates differed among HLA loci, with DRB1 alleles showing the most associated TCRs and HLA-C alleles showing the fewest. In a later genetic analysis, a missense DCLRE1C variant was associated with V-gene and J-gene trimming of TCR beta chains, and the association was replicated in an independent cohort. Because HLA typing was unavailable for some donors at each locus, only the typed subset was used in association tests. The classifier was reported to diagnose cytomegalovirus status with high specificity and sensitivity in both the original and validation cohorts. A cluster of highly shared sequence variants was judged likely to represent a technical artifact of the sequencing pipeline. Only TCR beta chains were sequenced in this cohort, and the absence of alpha or paired-chain data limited detectable features. A later analysis associated 15,000 to 20,000 TCR beta sequences with specific HLA alleles at a false discovery rate of 0.05.

The receptor was isolated from a man aged 25-40 years in good health and CMV-seronegative. Sequencing was carried out using PBMCs. The sequence is built from TRBV7-2 and TRBJ2-3; TRBD2 matches 8 bases in the middle. The DNA sequence is as follows: TGTGCCAGCAGCTTAGCGGGTGGCAGCCCGCGGGAGGCAGATACGCAGTATTTT. It is translated as CASSLAGGSPREADTQYF.